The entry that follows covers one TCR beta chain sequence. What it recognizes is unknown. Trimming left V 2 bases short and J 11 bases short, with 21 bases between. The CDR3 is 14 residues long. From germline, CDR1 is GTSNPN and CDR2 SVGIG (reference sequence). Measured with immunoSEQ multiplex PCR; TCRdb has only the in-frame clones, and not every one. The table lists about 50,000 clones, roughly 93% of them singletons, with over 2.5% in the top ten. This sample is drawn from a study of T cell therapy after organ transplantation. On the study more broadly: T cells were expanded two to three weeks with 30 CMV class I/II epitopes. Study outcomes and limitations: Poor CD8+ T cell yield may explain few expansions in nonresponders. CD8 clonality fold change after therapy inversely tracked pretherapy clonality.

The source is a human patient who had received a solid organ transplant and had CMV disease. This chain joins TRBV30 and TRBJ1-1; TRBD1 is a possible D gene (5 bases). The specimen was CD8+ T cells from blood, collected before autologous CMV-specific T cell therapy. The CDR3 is CAWSTNLGGITAFF. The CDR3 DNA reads TGTGCCTGGAGTACCAACCTTGGGGGGATCACCGCTTTCTTT.